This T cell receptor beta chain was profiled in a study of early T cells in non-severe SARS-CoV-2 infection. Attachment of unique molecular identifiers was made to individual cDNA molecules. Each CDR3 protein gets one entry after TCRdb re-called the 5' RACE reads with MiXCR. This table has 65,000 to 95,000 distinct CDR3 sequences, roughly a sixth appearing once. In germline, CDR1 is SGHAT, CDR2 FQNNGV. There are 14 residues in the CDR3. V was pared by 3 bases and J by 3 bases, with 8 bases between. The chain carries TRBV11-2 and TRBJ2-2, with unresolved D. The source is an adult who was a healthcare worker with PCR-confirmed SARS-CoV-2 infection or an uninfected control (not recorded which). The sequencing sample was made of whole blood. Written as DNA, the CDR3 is TGTGCCAGCAGCTTTGAACACTACACCGGGGAGCTGTTTTTT. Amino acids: CASSFEHYTGELFF.